This passage covers 32 T cell receptor beta chains from one sample sequenced in a study of identical twins. TCRdb called the 5' RACE reads again in MiXCR, with one record for every CDR3 protein. The sample yields hundreds of thousands of distinct CDR3 sequences, under 8.5% seen once. Another study also made use of these data, one on yellow fever vaccine responses in identical twins.

The sample taken for sequencing was PBMCs. The receptors stem from a woman aged 18-29 years in good health.

This clonotype was found a few times. The V call is TRBV20-1, the J call TRBJ2-1; 7 bases are shared with TRBD1. The CDR3 has 13 residues. The germline V gene has CDR1 DFQATT and CDR2 SNEGSKA (reference sequence). Trimming removed 3 bases from V and 5 bases from J; junction bases left unmatched: 4. This CDR3 is CSARDQGDNEQFF. The CDR3 coding sequence is TGCAGTGCTAGGGACCAGGGGGACAATGAGCAGTTCTTC.

V gene TRBV20-1 combines with J gene TRBJ2-5, with D maybe TRBD1 (5 bases). The CDR3 runs 17 residues. V lost 2 bases, J lost 5 bases, and 24 bases lay in between. Germline CDR1 DFQATT, CDR2 SNEGSKA (reference sequence). CDR3 coding DNA: TGCAGTGCTAGAACGCATCTACAAAGGAAAGGGGTTGAGACCCAGTACTTC. Translating it yields CSARTHLQRKGVETQYF.

V is TRBV20-1 and J is TRBJ2-3; 14 bases fit TRBD2. J lost 6 bases, V lost 6 bases, and 8 bases had no gene match. The CDR3 totals 15 residues. Germline CDR1 DFQATT, CDR2 SNEGSKA (reference sequence). CDR3 in amino acids: CSASTGLAGEDTQYF. The CDR3 DNA is TGCAGTGCGTCGACGGGACTAGCGGGGGAGGATACGCAGTATTTT.

This clonotype was detected ten times or more. The gene calls are TRBV10-3 and TRBJ2-2, with D perhaps TRBD1 (6 bases). Germline V CDR1 and CDR2: ENHRY, SYGVKD. This CDR3 comprises 14 residues. Trimming pared 8 bases from V and 4 bases from J, leaving 14 bases between. The CDR3 here is CAIAGQSSTGELFF. CDR3 DNA: TGTGCCATCGCCGGACAGTCCTCCACCGGGGAGCTGTTTTTT.

V usage is TRBV7-9 and J usage is TRBJ2-1; D is possibly TRBD2 (5 bases). Germline V lookup: CDR1 SEHNR, CDR2 FQNEAQ (reference sequence). The ends were cut back, 4 bases at V and 9 bases at J, with 10 bases in the middle. There are 12 residues in the CDR3. Here the CDR3 reads CASSYEGGEQFF. In nucleotides, the CDR3 is TGTGCCAGCAGCTACGAGGGTGGTGAGCAGTTCTTC.

This clonotype was observed many times. In DNA, the CDR3 is TGTGCCAGCAGTTTTCTCGGGGCCCACGAGCAGTACTTC. As protein: CASSFLGAHEQYF. V and J are TRBV12-3 or TRBV12-4 and TRBJ2-7, with D perhaps being TRBD1 or TRBD2 (5 bases each). The CDR3 is 13 residues long. V lost 3 bases, J lost 5 bases, and 11 bases lay in between.

This clonotype occurred many times. The chain uses TRBV18 and TRBJ1-1; the match to TRBD1 covers 7 bases. There are 15 residues in the CDR3. V was clipped by 4 bases and J by 1 base; unmatched bases: 6. Per germline, CDR1 KGHSH and CDR2 LQKENI. In DNA, the CDR3 is TGTGCCAGCTCACAAAGACAGGGTAGGAACACTGAAGCTTTCTTT. The encoded protein is CASSQRQGRNTEAFF.

The V and J genes are TRBV3-1 and TRBJ2-7; possible D gene TRBD2, 6 bases. This CDR3 contains 14 residues. The V gene lost 4 bases and the J gene lost 4 bases, with 14 bases spanning the gap. Germline V lookup: CDR1 LGHDT, CDR2 YNNKEL (reference sequence). CDR3: CASSRDGRTYEQYV. CDR3 nucleotide sequence: TGTGCCAGCAGCCGAGACGGGAGAACTTACGAGCAGTACGTC.

The rearrangement uses TRBV14 and TRBJ2-2; 8 nucleotides agree with TRBD1. CDR3 size: 15 residues. J was trimmed by 6 bases and V by 5 bases; bases with no gene match: 8. CDR1 is SGHDN and CDR2 is FVKESK in the germline V gene. The CDR3: CASSLQGVSSGELFF. CDR3 coding DNA: TGTGCCAGCAGCTTACAGGGGGTTTCGTCCGGGGAGCTGTTTTTT.

This clonotype was counted at least ten times. This rearrangement joins TRBV15 to TRBJ2-7, with D unresolved. The germline V and J ends were trimmed by 5 bases and 4 bases, with 15 bases remaining between them. This CDR3 is built from 14 residues. The germline V gene encodes CDR1 LNHNV and CDR2 YYDKDF (reference sequence). The CDR3 DNA reads as TGTGCCACCAGCTCACGCAAGGGCCAATACGAGCAGTACGTC. Translating it yields CATSSRKGQYEQYV.

In this sample, this clonotype turned up a few times. The chain employs TRBV15 and TRBJ1-2; D possibly corresponds to TRBD1 (5 bases). The CDR3 consists of 14 residues. The V end lost 1 base, the J end lost 6 bases, and 12 bases lay between the germline ends. Germline V gives CDR1 LNHNV, CDR2 YYDKDF (reference sequence). CDR3 nucleotides: TGTGCCACCAGCAGAGCTCCGACAGACCATGGCTACACCTTC. It encodes CATSRAPTDHGYTF.

V and J are TRBV9 and TRBJ2-7; TRBD2 agrees at 10 bases. Germline CDR1 SGDLS, CDR2 YYNGEE. This CDR3 contains 17 residues. J lost 6 bases, V lost 0 bases, and 12 bases had no gene match. The CDR3 DNA is TGTGCCAGCAGCGTAGGGTCCCGGCTAGCGGGAGTGAGCGAGCAGTACTTC. Its protein product is CASSVGSRLAGVSEQYF.

The rearrangement links TRBV13 to TRBJ2-3; D is uncertain. Deletions cut 0 bases from V and 8 bases from J, with 6 bases between. The CDR3 spans 12 residues. In germline, CDR1 is PRHDT, CDR2 FYEKMQ (reference sequence). The CDR3 DNA sequence: TGTGCCAGCAGCTTAGGAGCCGGTACGCAGTATTTT. It yields the protein CASSLGAGTQYF.

This clonotype was counted only a few times. The chain links TRBV3-1 to TRBJ2-3, with D perhaps given as TRBD1 or TRBD2 (6 bases each). From germline, CDR1 is LGHDT and CDR2 YNNKEL (reference sequence). V dropped 2 bases and J dropped 2 bases, with 8 bases sitting between them. The CDR3 length is 14 residues. CDR3 in DNA: TGTGCCAGCAGCCAAACGGGGGCCACAGATACGCAGTATTTT. Amino acid sequence: CASSQTGATDTQYF.

The rearrangement links TRBV7-2 to TRBJ2-5, with 7 bases identical to TRBD2. Germline CDR1 reads SGHTA; CDR2 reads FQGNSA. The CDR3 runs 19 residues. V dropped 3 bases and J dropped 3; count of bases not matched to a gene: 19. DNA of the CDR3: TGTGCCAGCAGCTTCTCGCGAAGCCCCCGGGACTACCTGAAAGAGACCCAGTACTTC. Its protein is CASSFSRSPRDYLKETQYF.

This chain uses TRBV15 with TRBJ2-7, with no clear D. Germline assignment: CDR1 LNHNV and CDR2 YYDKDF (reference sequence). The CDR3 is made up of 13 amino acids. V was trimmed by 2 bases and J by 4 bases, leaving 9 bases between them. Here the CDR3 reads CATSRYTVYEQYF. The CDR3 nucleotides read TGTGCCACCAGCAGATATACAGTGTACGAGCAGTACTTC.

In this sample, this clonotype turned up many times. Here the CDR3 DNA reads TGTGCCAGCAGCCAACATGGGGGACCAAATGAAAAACTGTTTTTT. Translating it yields CASSQHGGPNEKLFF. The chain links TRBV14 to TRBJ1-4; a weak D match, TRBD1 (5 bases). This CDR3 has 15 amino acids. CDR1 is SGHDN, CDR2 FVKESK, per germline. Trimming removed 2 bases from V and 5 bases from J, with 12 bases in between.

The chain carries TRBV7-8 and TRBJ2-7; TRBD2 agrees at 13 bases. This CDR3 comprises 14 residues. V dropped 9 bases and J dropped 5; count of bases not matched to a gene: 7. Germline V gene lookup returns CDR1 SGHVS and CDR2 FQNEAQ. The CDR3 is CASRGLAGLDEQYF. The CDR3 DNA is TGTGCCAGTAGGGGACTAGCGGGACTAGACGAGCAGTACTTC.

The V call is TRBV28, the J call TRBJ2-5; possible D gene TRBD2, 5 bases. The germline CDR1 and CDR2 sequences are MDHEN and SYDVKM. The length of the CDR3 is 14 residues. Between the trimmed V and J ends, which lost 5 bases and 6 bases, there was a span of 16 bases. As DNA, the CDR3 is TGTGCCAGCAGTGCGCGCGGGTCATCTAAGACCCAGTACTTC. It is translated as CASSARGSSKTQYF.

This clonotype was detected only a few times. The rearrangement joins TRBV5-1 to TRBJ2-3; D is ambiguous. CDR1 and CDR2 (germline): SGHRS, YFSETQ. V gave up 0 bases and J gave up 1 base, with 12 bases separating them. The CDR3 totals 16 residues. CDR3 bases: TGCGCCAGCAGCTTGGCCATTCAGACCGGCACAGATACGCAGTATTTT. Residues: CASSLAIQTGTDTQYF.

The chain joins TRBV20-1 to TRBJ1-1; tentatively, D is TRBD1 (6 bases). CDR3 length: 13 residues. Germline V gives CDR1 DFQATT, CDR2 SNEGSKA (reference sequence). V lost 4 bases, J lost 5 bases, and 14 bases lay in between. DNA of the CDR3: TGCAGTGCTAAGACAGGCTCCATAACTGAAGCTTTCTTT. This codes for CSAKTGSITEAFF.

This clonotype was observed a few times. V gene TRBV7-9 combines with J gene TRBJ1-1, with D possibly TRBD1 on 5 matching bases. CDR3 size: 16 residues. Per germline, CDR1 SEHNR and CDR2 FQNEAQ (reference sequence). Trimming took 5 bases from V and 0 from J, leaving 16 bases between them. The chain's CDR3 is CASSGPGIRMNTEAFF. DNA of the CDR3: TGTGCCAGCAGCGGGCCAGGGATCCGCATGAACACTGAAGCTTTCTTT.

This clonotype was recorded at least ten times. The genes are TRBV20-1 and TRBJ2-5; D is ambiguous. CDR1 and CDR2 from the germline V gene are DFQATT and SNEGSKA (reference sequence). The ends were cut back, 2 bases at V and 5 bases at J, with 9 bases in the middle. The CDR3 runs 12 residues. The CDR3 nucleotides are TGCAGTGCTAGACTACCGGTGGAGACCCAGTACTTC. This translates into CSARLPVETQYF.

This clonotype was found a few times. The chain couples TRBV6-5 to TRBJ1-6; D gene uncertain. This CDR3 is 13 amino acids long. Germline V gives CDR1 MNHEY, CDR2 SVGAGI. Trimming took off 2 bases at V and 8 bases at J, with 7 bases between the two ends. The CDR3 DNA reads TGTGCCAGCAGTTACCGCCCAGATTCACCCCTCCACTTT. Amino acids: CASSYRPDSPLHF.

This clonotype was counted a few times. This chain links TRBV4-1 with TRBJ2-7, with 10 positions matching TRBD2. Germline V lookup: CDR1 MGHRA, CDR2 YSYEKL. The CDR3 is 14 residues long. The V gene end was trimmed by 6 bases and the J gene end by 5 bases; junction bases not matched to a gene: 7. Here the CDR3 reads CASRPGLATHEQYF. CDR3 nucleotide sequence: TGCGCCAGCAGACCGGGACTAGCGACCCACGAGCAGTACTTC.

The J gene is TRBJ2-1, the V gene TRBV7-6; D is perhaps TRBD2 (6 bases). CDR3 length: 17 residues. Trimming removed 5 bases at V and 4 bases at J, with 21 bases between. The V gene's germline CDR1 is SGHVS and CDR2 FNYEAQ. The CDR3 protein is CASSHRLVPDLYNEQFF. The CDR3 region has the DNA TGTGCCAGCAGCCATAGACTAGTCCCCGACCTATACAATGAGCAGTTCTTC.

This clonotype has more than one count but fewer than ten. The chain recombines TRBV20-1 with TRBJ2-1, with 8 bases fitting TRBD2. Germline V gene lookup returns CDR1 DFQATT and CDR2 SNEGSKA (reference sequence). Trimming cost V 4 bases and J 7 bases; bases outside gene matches: 15. The CDR3 has 16 residues. The CDR3, as DNA: TGCAGTGCTAAGACGTTCTGGCGGGAGGAGGGAAATGAGCAGTTCTTC. Encoded protein: CSAKTFWREEGNEQFF.

This clonotype was observed at least ten times. The chain is built from TRBV5-1 and TRBJ2-3; the D is unclear. Germline V gene sequence: CDR1 SGHRS, CDR2 YFSETQ. The V end was cut by 4 bases, the J end by 0 bases, with 9 bases between. CDR3 length: 14 residues. For the CDR3, the DNA is TGCGCCAGCAGCGAAGAACCTAGCACAGATACGCAGTATTTT. This codes for CASSEEPSTDTQYF.

This clonotype appeared a few times. This sequence joins TRBV27 and TRBJ2-7, with D possibly matching TRBD1 (6 bases). Deletions cut 7 bases from V and 4 bases from J, with 17 bases between. Germline CDR1 MNHEY, CDR2 SMNVEV (reference sequence). This CDR3 has 14 amino acids. This CDR3 is CASTPLGGRYEQYF. CDR3 in DNA: TGTGCCAGCACCCCTCTAGGGGGTCGGTACGAGCAGTACTTC.

The rearrangement links TRBV24-1 to TRBJ1-3, with D possibly matching TRBD1 (5 bases). Trimming left V 4 bases short and J 8 bases short, with 17 bases between. The CDR3 covers 15 residues. In germline, CDR1 is KGHDR, CDR2 SFDVKD. In DNA form, the CDR3 reads TGTGCCACCAGTGACTCCCGGGACCCGGGGGACACCATATATTTT. Translated, it gives CATSDSRDPGDTIYF.

This clonotype was counted between two and nine times. This chain connects TRBV6-1 to TRBJ2-6; D ambiguous. The V gene's germline CDR1 is MNHNS and CDR2 SASEGT. V shed 5 bases and J shed 2 bases, with 7 bases lying between them. The CDR3 is 14 residues long. The CDR3 nucleotides are TGTGCCAGCAGTAAAATGGCTGGGGCCAACGTCCTGACTTTC. Encoded protein: CASSKMAGANVLTF.

The genes are TRBV20-1 and TRBJ2-7; D not resolved. Germline V gives CDR1 DFQATT, CDR2 SNEGSKA (reference sequence). CDR3 length: 13 amino acids. The V gene lost 1 base and the J gene lost 3 bases, with 10 bases spanning the gap. This CDR3 is CSARVPWGYEQYF. CDR3 in DNA: TGCAGTGCTAGAGTCCCCTGGGGCTACGAGCAGTACTTC.